This passage covers 11 T cell receptor beta chains from one sample sequenced in a study of blood T cell repertoires in COVID-19. TCRdb keeps only in-frame clones here, not all; method: immunoSEQ multiplex PCR. This sample has 200,000 to 250,000 clones, with 80% to 90% found just once. Input material: peripheral blood. These receptor sequences come from a woman aged 80 or over with active or convalescent COVID-19.

The chain has TRBV6-2 or TRBV6-3 and TRBJ2-7; 10 positions agree with TRBD2. The CDR3 is 18 amino acids. J lost 5 bases, V lost 2 bases, and 15 bases had no gene match. CDR1 and CDR2 (germline): MNHEY, SVGEGT. CDR3 sequence (DNA): TGTGCCAGCAGTTACCTTTCTTCAAGCGGGAGGGCCTCTGACGAGCAGTACTTC. Translated: CASSYLSSSGRASDEQYF.

The chain couples TRBV6-5 to TRBJ2-3, with 8 nucleotides matching TRBD2. This CDR3 has 15 amino acids. V was clipped by 3 bases and J by 0 bases; unmatched bases: 2. Per germline, CDR1 MNHEY and CDR2 SVGAGI. CDR3 sequence: CASSYSGVSTDTQYF. The CDR3 DNA is TGTGCCAGCAGTTATAGCGGGGTGAGCACAGATACGCAGTATTTT.

The chain combines TRBV18 with TRBJ2-1, with D possibly TRBD2 on 7 matching bases. The V gene lost 1 base and the J gene lost 3 bases, with 19 bases spanning the gap. This CDR3 is built from 18 residues. Germline values: CDR1 KGHSH, CDR2 LQKENI. The CDR3: CASSPQGGGSNFYNEQFF. Here the CDR3 DNA reads TGTGCCAGCTCACCACAGGGCGGGGGCTCAAATTTCTACAATGAGCAGTTCTTC.

The V call is TRBV15, the J call TRBJ1-1; maybe TRBD1 (6 bases). The CDR3 loop spans 16 amino acids. Germline assignment: CDR1 LNHNV and CDR2 YYDKDF (reference sequence). Trimming removed 1 base from V and 3 bases from J, with 15 bases in between. In DNA, the CDR3 is TGTGCCACCAGCAGAGGCGCGTTGGGGGCCGACACTGAAGCTTTCTTT. It translates to CATSRGALGADTEAFF.

This sequence joins TRBV5-1 and TRBJ2-3, with 11 bases fitting TRBD2. The length of the CDR3 is 16 residues. Germline V gives CDR1 SGHRS, CDR2 YFSETQ. The trim removed 7 bases at V and 1 base at J, leaving 8 bases unmatched. CDR3 loop: CASRTSGSGGTDTQYF. DNA for the CDR3: TGCGCCAGCCGAACTAGCGGGAGTGGGGGCACAGATACGCAGTATTTT.

V usage is TRBV7-3 and J usage is TRBJ1-6; D gene unclear. This CDR3 has 14 amino acids. Trimming removed 5 bases from V and 9 bases from J, with 14 bases in between. Germline V gene sequence: CDR1 SGHTA, CDR2 FQGTGA. The CDR3 region is CASSPGWEGSPLHF. In DNA, the CDR3 is TGTGCCAGCAGCCCAGGTTGGGAGGGTTCACCCCTCCACTTT.

This chain connects TRBV4-3 to TRBJ2-7, with TRBD2 identical over 10 bases. The CDR3 runs 17 residues. Germline loops: CDR1 LGHNA, CDR2 YSLEER. The V and J ends lost 0 bases and 9 bases, in that order; junction bases with no gene match: 14. The CDR3, as DNA: TGCGCCAGCAGCCAAGATTTCTCTAGCGGGGGCCGCTGGGGGCAGTACTTC. Residues: CASSQDFSSGGRWGQYF.

About this clone itself: Other DNA sequences of this sample code for an identical CDR3. The chain recombines TRBV18 with TRBJ1-2; tentatively, D is TRBD1 (6 bases). The CDR3 length is 13 residues. Per germline, CDR1 KGHSH and CDR2 LQKENI. V was pared by 3 bases and J by 6 bases, with 11 bases between. For the CDR3, the DNA is TGTGCCAGCTCACCGGCCAGGGGAGATGGCTACACCTTC. It yields the protein CASSPARGDGYTF.

This rearrangement joins TRBV7-6 to TRBJ1-6; 7 nucleotides match TRBD1. This CDR3 is 18 amino acids long. Germline V gene sequence: CDR1 SGHVS, CDR2 FNYEAQ. With 2 bases clipped from V and 0 bases from J, the junction kept 7 bases outside the gene matches. This CDR3 reads CASSLRRGQSSYNSPLHF. The CDR3 bases are TGTGCCAGCAGCTTACGGAGGGGACAGAGCTCCTATAATTCACCCCTCCACTTT.

The rearrangement joins TRBV5-6 to TRBJ1-6; D gene unclear. Trimming shortened V by 4 bases and J by 3 bases, and 11 bases separated the two germline ends. This CDR3 has 15 amino acids. The germline CDR1 and CDR2 sequences are SGHDT and YYEEEE. The CDR3 loop reads CASSLDGSYNSPLHF. The CDR3 nucleotides read TGTGCCAGCAGCCTGGACGGGAGCTATAATTCACCCCTCCACTTT.

The gene calls are TRBV30 and TRBJ1-2; TRBD1 might be the D (5 bases). CDR1 is GTSNPN, CDR2 SVGIG, per germline (reference sequence). Trimming left V 4 bases short and J 4 bases short, with 19 bases between. CDR3 length equals 15 residues. This CDR3 reads CAWTQMGLFPYGYTF. The CDR3 DNA reads as TGTGCCTGGACTCAAATGGGACTGTTTCCCTATGGCTACACCTTC.